Here is one T cell receptor (beta chain) with its context. Original data processing: Amplification of reference gene primers provided the estimated nucleated cell counts. Sequencing used immunoSEQ multiplex PCR; TCRdb keeps in-frame clones, though not all of them. V and J calls and clone size come straight from that table; D and trimming were deduced from the DNA. The sample consists of hundreds of thousands of clones, over 85% of them appearing once. This CDR3 spans 13 amino acids. The germline CDR1 and CDR2 sequences are SGHRS and YFSETQ. V lost 4 bases to trimming and J lost 3 bases, with 10 bases between them. These data are taken from a study of blood T cell repertoires in COVID-19. About the research overall: The origin of the acute and convalescent COVID-19 samples was the United States, Italy and Spain. T cells, B-cell-depleted T cells, or PBMCs supplied cDNA or gDNA.

Those enrolled in Seattle joined during active infection and were followed longitudinally afterward. The genes are TRBV5-1 and TRBJ2-5, with D unclear. The sequence came from a woman in her twenties or thirties with COVID-19, enrolled during active disease. The sequenced sample consisted of peripheral blood. The CDR3 DNA reads TGCGCCAGCAGCAAGAGATTCAAAGAGACCCAGTACTTC. This codes for CASSKRFKETQYF.